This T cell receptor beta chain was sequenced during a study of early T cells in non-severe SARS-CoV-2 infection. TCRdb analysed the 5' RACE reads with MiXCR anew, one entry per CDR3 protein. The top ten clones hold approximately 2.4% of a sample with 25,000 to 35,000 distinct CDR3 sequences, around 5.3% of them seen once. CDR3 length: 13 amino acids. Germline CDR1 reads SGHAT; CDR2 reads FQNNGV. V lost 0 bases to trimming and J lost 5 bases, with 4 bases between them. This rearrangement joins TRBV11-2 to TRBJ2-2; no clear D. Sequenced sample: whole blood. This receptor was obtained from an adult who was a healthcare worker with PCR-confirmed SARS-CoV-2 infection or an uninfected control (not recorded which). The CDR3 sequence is CASSLDNTGELFF. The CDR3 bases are TGTGCCAGCAGCTTAGATAATACCGGGGAGCTGTTTTTT.